Shown below are 5 T cell receptor beta chains from a single sample sequenced in a study of blood T cell repertoires in COVID-19. Assay used: immunoSEQ multiplex PCR; TCRdb lists only in-frame clones, some missing. The sample includes about 68,000 clones, roughly three quarters of them seen just once. The sample consisted of peripheral blood. These receptors came from a woman in her fifties or sixties with acute or convalescent COVID-19.

This clone was recorded a few times. This chain links TRBV19 with TRBJ1-4; 8 nucleotides line up with TRBD1. The CDR3 spans 15 residues. The V and J ends lost 9 bases and 2 bases, in that order; junction bases with no gene match: 8. In germline, CDR1 is LNHDA, CDR2 SQIVND (reference sequence). The CDR3 is CASADRGFTNEKLFF. In DNA form, the CDR3 reads TGTGCCAGCGCCGACAGGGGCTTTACTAATGAAAAACTGTTTTTT.

The genes are TRBV19 and TRBJ1-3; unclear D gene. The CDR3 contains 14 residues. Germline lookup yields CDR1 LNHDA and CDR2 SQIVND (reference sequence). Trimming removed 7 bases at V and 0 bases at J, with 10 bases between. The CDR3 reads CASIGSHSGNTIYF. CDR3 coding DNA: TGTGCCAGTATTGGGAGCCACTCTGGAAACACCATATATTTT.

The chain links TRBV13 to TRBJ2-2; TRBD1 aligns across 10 bases. V lost 2 bases and J lost 5; bases outside the gene matches: 2. This CDR3 is 15 amino acids long. Germline values: CDR1 PRHDT, CDR2 FYEKMQ (reference sequence). The CDR3 DNA reads TGTGCCAGCAGCTTAAGACAGGGGGCGACCGGGGAGCTGTTTTTT. It translates to CASSLRQGATGELFF.

CDR3 amino acids: CASSSYGYTF. DNA of the CDR3: TGTGCCAGCAGTTCATATGGCTACACCTTC. The rearrangement uses TRBV6-5 and TRBJ1-2; no clear D. The CDR3 spans 10 residues. Per germline, CDR1 MNHEY and CDR2 SVGAGI. Trimming stripped 4 bases from V and 5 bases from J, with 2 bases between.

The V gene is TRBV7-3, the J gene TRBJ2-3; 16 nucleotides align to TRBD2. Unmatched junction bases numbered 9, after V lost 5 bases and J lost 1 base. The CDR3 is 19 amino acids. CDR1 and CDR2 (germline): SGHTA, FQGTGA. The DNA for the CDR3 is TGTGCCAGCAGCCATCCGGGACTAGCGGGGGGGATGGGCACAGATACGCAGTATTTT. Translated, it gives CASSHPGLAGGMGTDTQYF.